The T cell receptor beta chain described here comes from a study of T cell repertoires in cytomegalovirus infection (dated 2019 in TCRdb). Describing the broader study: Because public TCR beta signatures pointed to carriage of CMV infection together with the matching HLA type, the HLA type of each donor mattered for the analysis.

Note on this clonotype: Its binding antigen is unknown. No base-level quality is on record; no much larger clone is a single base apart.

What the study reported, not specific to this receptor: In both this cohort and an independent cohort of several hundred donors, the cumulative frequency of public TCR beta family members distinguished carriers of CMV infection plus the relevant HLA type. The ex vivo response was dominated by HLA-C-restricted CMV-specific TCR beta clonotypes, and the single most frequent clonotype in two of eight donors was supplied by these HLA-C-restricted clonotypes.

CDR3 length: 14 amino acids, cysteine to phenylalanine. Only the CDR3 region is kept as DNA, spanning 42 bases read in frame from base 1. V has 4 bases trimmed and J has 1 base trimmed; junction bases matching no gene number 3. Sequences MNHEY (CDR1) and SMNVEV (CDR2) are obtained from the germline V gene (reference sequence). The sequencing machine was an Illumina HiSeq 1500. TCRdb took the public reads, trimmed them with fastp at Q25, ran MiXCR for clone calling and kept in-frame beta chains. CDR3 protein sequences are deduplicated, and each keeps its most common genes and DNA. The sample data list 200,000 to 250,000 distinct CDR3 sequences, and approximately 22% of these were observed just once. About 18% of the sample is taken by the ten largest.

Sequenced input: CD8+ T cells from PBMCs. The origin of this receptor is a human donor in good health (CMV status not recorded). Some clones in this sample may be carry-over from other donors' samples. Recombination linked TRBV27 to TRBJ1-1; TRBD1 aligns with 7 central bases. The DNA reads TGTGCCAGCAGTTATCAGGGGGGGAACACTGAAGCTTTCTTT. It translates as CASSYQGGNTEAFF.